This TCR beta chain was identified in a study of T cell responses to AZD1222 COVID-19 vaccine. Points on this clone: Its cognate antigen is unknown.

Sequencing used immunoSEQ multiplex PCR; TCRdb keeps in-frame clones, though not all of them. The repertoire holds about 120,000 clones, with 92% as singletons. Findings of the study overall: Clonal diversity may have been underestimated in mostly white British donors.

CDR3 length: 16 residues. Sample: peripheral blood, taken on day 0 of AZD1222 vaccination. The V and J genes are TRBV21-1 and TRBJ1-1; the table's D gene call, TRBD1, was not cross checked with the DNA. TRBV21-1 is described as a pseudogene. This TCR came from an adult in good health. CDR3 amino acids: CASSIPGQGMNTEAFF. The CDR3 bases are TGTGCCAGCAGCATTCCGGGACAGGGAATGAACACTGAAGCTTTCTTT.